The 20 T cell receptor beta chains listed next were all sequenced from one sample in a study of T cell repertoires in cytomegalovirus infection. TCRdb processed the reads anew with MiXCR; each CDR3 protein has one entry. This table has approximately 910,000 distinct CDR3 sequences, 31% appearing once. Their cognate antigens are unknown. This material consisted of cultured CD8+ T cells from PBMCs, taken from culture after CMV antigen stimulation. All receptors come from a human donor in good health (CMV status not recorded). Some clones in this sample may be carry-over from other donors' samples.

This clonotype was seen at least ten times. The gene calls are TRBV7-9 and TRBJ1-1; D is perhaps TRBD1 (5 bases). CDR1 is SEHNR and CDR2 is FQNEAQ in the germline V gene (reference sequence). The CDR3 contains 15 residues. The V end lost 3 bases, the J end lost 1 base, and 12 bases lay between the germline ends. The CDR3 DNA is TGTGCCAGCAGCTTCTCGCCAGGGCCGAACACTGAAGCTTTCTTT. This codes for CASSFSPGPNTEAFF.

This clonotype appeared a few times. The chain couples TRBV6-2 or TRBV6-3 to TRBJ2-7, with 10 bases that match TRBD2. This CDR3 has 16 residues. Germline lookup yields CDR1 MNHEY and CDR2 SVGEGT. V lost 0 bases, J lost 3 bases, and 5 bases stayed unmatched. The CDR3 here is CASSYSKQRGGYEQYV. Here the CDR3 DNA reads TGTGCCAGCAGTTACTCGAAACAGCGGGGGGGCTACGAGCAGTACGTC.

The V and J genes are TRBV6-5 and TRBJ2-4, with TRBD1 identical over 9 bases. CDR3 length equals 15 residues. The germline V gene encodes CDR1 MNHEY and CDR2 SVGAGI. With 6 bases clipped from V and 7 bases from J, the junction kept 10 bases outside the gene matches. The CDR3 region has the DNA TGTGCCAGCAGCCAAACCGGGACAGGGAGGAACATTCAGTACTTC. Translating gives CASSQTGTGRNIQYF.

This clonotype was recorded a few times. CDR3 in amino acids: CASSQDTGFSGNTIYF. CDR3 bases: TGCGCCAGCAGCCAAGATACCGGGTTCTCTGGAAACACCATATATTTT. The chain employs TRBV4-3 and TRBJ1-3, with no clear D. The CDR3 is 16 amino acids. The ends were cut back, 0 bases at V and 0 bases at J, with 9 bases in the middle. Germline CDR1 is LGHNA and CDR2 is YSLEER.

V and J are TRBV5-6 and TRBJ2-1; TRBD2 aligns across 11 bases. The CDR3 is 15 residues long. The junction had 5 bases not matched to a gene; V was cut back by 1 base and J by 8 bases. Germline values: CDR1 SGHDT, CDR2 YYEEEE. The CDR3 sequence is CASSLLAGGVDEQFF. For the CDR3, the DNA is TGTGCCAGCAGCTTGCTAGCGGGGGGTGTCGATGAGCAGTTCTTC.

A single count supports this clonotype. This chain connects TRBV6-5 to TRBJ1-6; possible D gene TRBD1, 5 bases. Trimming pared 4 bases from V and 9 bases from J, leaving 34 bases between. Germline values: CDR1 MNHEY, CDR2 SVGAGI. CDR3 length: 21 amino acids. CDR3 residues: CASSSIVGADKAPLGVSPLHF. In nucleotides, the CDR3 is TGTGCCAGCAGTTCCATCGTCGGCGCGGACAAGGCTCCTCTGGGGGTTTCACCCCTCCACTTT.

V gene TRBV27 combines with J gene TRBJ2-5; the match to TRBD1 covers 7 bases. CDR3 length: 15 amino acids. Trimming took 5 bases from V and 1 from J; bases not matched to a gene: 7. Germline assignment: CDR1 MNHEY and CDR2 SMNVEV (reference sequence). CDR3 nucleotide sequence: TGTGCCAGCAGTCGAACAGGGGCCCCCCAAGAGACCCAGTACTTC. This translates into CASSRTGAPQETQYF.

This clonotype has at least ten counts. V gene TRBV7-9 combines with J gene TRBJ2-2, with D tentatively TRBD1 (6 bases). The CDR3 contains 14 residues. Germline V gene data show CDR1 as SEHNR and CDR2 as FQNEAQ (reference sequence). V was clipped by 5 bases and J by 1 base, with 8 bases between them. For the CDR3, the DNA is TGTGCCAGCAGCCAGGGGCTGAACACCGGGGAGCTGTTTTTT. As protein: CASSQGLNTGELFF.

V usage is TRBV10-3 and J usage is TRBJ1-1; 8 positions agree with TRBD1. Germline CDR1 and CDR2: ENHRY and SYGVKD. The CDR3 has 11 amino acids. J was trimmed by 10 bases and V by 4 bases; bases with no gene match: 2. DNA of the CDR3: TGTGCCATCAGTGGCAGGGGGCGAGCTTTCTTT. It specifies CAISGRGRAFF.

The chain employs TRBV7-9 and TRBJ1-1; 10 bases are shared with TRBD1. The ends lost 5 bases at V and 11 bases at J; junction bases unmatched: 5. CDR3 length equals 12 residues. Germline values: CDR1 SEHNR, CDR2 FQNEAQ (reference sequence). CDR3 sequence reads: CASSASDRGAFF. CDR3 DNA: TGTGCCAGCAGCGCTTCGGACAGGGGGGCTTTCTTT.

This clonotype was observed at least ten times. The gene calls are TRBV7-6 and TRBJ1-1; D may be TRBD1 (5 bases). CDR1 and CDR2 from the germline V gene are SGHVS and FNYEAQ. Trimming removed 4 bases at V and 3 bases at J, with 12 bases between. CDR3 length equals 14 residues. In DNA, the CDR3 is TGTGCCAGCAGCTCAAACCCGGGGGACACTGAAGCTTTCTTT. Translating gives CASSSNPGDTEAFF.

The V call is TRBV19, the J call TRBJ2-7; tentatively, D is TRBD2 (6 bases). Trimming cost V 5 bases and J 2 bases, with 10 bases left between them. Germline V gene sequence: CDR1 LNHDA, CDR2 SQIVND (reference sequence). The CDR3 length is 13 residues. The CDR3, as DNA: TGTGCCAGTAGTGCCGGACTAACCTACGAGCAGTACTTC. Its translation: CASSAGLTYEQYF.

This clonotype occurred a few times. V and J are TRBV27 and TRBJ2-7, with D tentatively TRBD1 (6 bases). Germline CDR1 MNHEY, CDR2 SMNVEV (reference sequence). Trimming removed 1 base from V and 3 bases from J, with 10 bases in between. The CDR3 spans 14 residues. The CDR3 loop reads CASSLWSGDYEQYF. The CDR3 region has the DNA TGTGCCAGCAGTTTATGGTCAGGGGACTACGAGCAGTACTTC.

The table lists this clonotype with a few counts. V and J are TRBV4-1 and TRBJ2-1; 7 nucleotides match TRBD2. CDR3 length: 12 residues. Germline CDR1 is MGHRA and CDR2 is YSYEKL. V lost 1 base to trimming and J lost 11 bases; unmatched junction nucleotides: 2. The chain's CDR3 is CASSQAGGKQFF. CDR3 nucleotide sequence: TGCGCCAGCAGCCAAGCCGGGGGGAAGCAGTTCTTC.

The chain uses TRBV4-3 and TRBJ2-3; TRBD2 might be the D (6 bases). Deletions cut 2 bases from V and 0 bases from J, with 12 bases between. Germline V CDR1 and CDR2: LGHNA, YSLEER. This CDR3 spans 16 amino acids. The CDR3 region is CASSQSLGGSTDTQYF. The CDR3 nucleotides read TGCGCCAGCAGCCAATCCTTGGGGGGAAGCACAGATACGCAGTATTTT.

CDR3 in DNA: TGTGCCAGCAGTTTATCGAGTTGGGACAAGAGCTCCTACGAGCAGTACTTC. Protein product: CASSLSSWDKSSYEQYF. The V and J genes are TRBV27 and TRBJ2-7; tentative D call: TRBD1 (6 bases). The CDR3 extends over 17 amino acids. V lost 0 bases, J lost 0 bases, and 15 bases lay in between. Germline V gene data show CDR1 as MNHEY and CDR2 as SMNVEV (reference sequence).

V gene TRBV7-6 combines with J gene TRBJ2-3; TRBD1 matches at 7 bases. The germline gives CDR1 SGHVS, CDR2 FNYEAQ. J was trimmed by 5 bases and V by 5 bases; bases with no gene match: 13. The CDR3 loop spans 16 amino acids. As DNA, the CDR3 is TGTGCCAGCAGCGAGGAGTCGACAGGGCCATTAGATACGCAGTATTTT. Its protein product is CASSEESTGPLDTQYF.

The chain combines TRBV7-9 with TRBJ2-1; D is perhaps TRBD1 (5 bases). The CDR3 covers 13 residues. Germline V gives CDR1 SEHNR, CDR2 FQNEAQ (reference sequence). Trimming took off 3 bases at V and 8 bases at J, with 11 bases between the two ends. The CDR3 DNA reads TGTGCCAGCAGCTTTAGGGGCATCGATGAGCAGTTCTTC. Amino acids: CASSFRGIDEQFF.

This clonotype was found many times. The V gene is TRBV7-8, the J gene TRBJ1-1; D uncertain. V lost 5 bases and J 2 bases, leaving 12 bases between the germline ends. CDR3 size: 14 residues. The germline V gene has CDR1 SGHVS and CDR2 FQNEAQ. The DNA for the CDR3 is TGTGCCAGCAGCCCCCGGGCAGGCAACACTGAAGCTTTCTTT. It encodes CASSPRAGNTEAFF.

The table lists this clonotype with many counts. The rearrangement joins TRBV7-6 to TRBJ2-3; the D gene could be TRBD1 or TRBD2 (5 bases each). Germline assignment: CDR1 SGHVS and CDR2 FNYEAQ. Trimming left V 0 bases short and J 1 base short, with 5 bases between. There are 14 residues in the CDR3. CDR3 in amino acids: CASSLAGGTDTQYF. The CDR3 nucleotides read TGTGCCAGCAGCTTAGCGGGGGGCACAGATACGCAGTATTTT. Full variable domain (missing parts from reference TRBV7-6 and TRBJ2-3): GAGVSQSPRYKVTKRGQDVALRCDPISGHVSLYWYRQALGQGPEFLTYFNYEAQQDKSGLPNDRFSAERPEGSISTLTIQRTEQRDSAMYRCASSLAGGTDTQYFGPGTRLTVL.